This T cell receptor (beta chain) derives from a study of beta chain features in type 1 diabetes. A CD45RO/CCR7/CD25/CD127/CD95/CD27 panel sorted naive, central memory, regulatory and stem cell-like memory CD4+ cells. V lost 6 bases and J 6 bases, leaving 12 bases between the germline ends. Germline CDR1 and CDR2: SGHNT and YENEEA. The CDR3 is 13 residues long. This clone has a handful of counts. Antigen: not known. Study-level findings and limits: Whether TCRB rearrangement is influenced by HLA type went unresolved here.

Reverse transcription of all isolated RNA meant that expressed TCRB transcripts were sequenced. This table comes from immunoSEQ multiplex PCR, and its TCRdb copy is limited to in-frame clones, with some not included. The sample includes 300,000 to 350,000 clones, around 20% of them seen just once. The receptor comes from a woman aged 18-35 years in good health. Sequencing used naive CD4+ T cells from blood. The rearrangement joins TRBV11-3 to TRBJ2-1, with D possibly being TRBD1 (5 bases). The CDR3 reads CASREPGSNEQFF. CDR3 coding DNA: TGTGCCAGCAGGGAGCCAGGGTCCAATGAGCAGTTCTTC.